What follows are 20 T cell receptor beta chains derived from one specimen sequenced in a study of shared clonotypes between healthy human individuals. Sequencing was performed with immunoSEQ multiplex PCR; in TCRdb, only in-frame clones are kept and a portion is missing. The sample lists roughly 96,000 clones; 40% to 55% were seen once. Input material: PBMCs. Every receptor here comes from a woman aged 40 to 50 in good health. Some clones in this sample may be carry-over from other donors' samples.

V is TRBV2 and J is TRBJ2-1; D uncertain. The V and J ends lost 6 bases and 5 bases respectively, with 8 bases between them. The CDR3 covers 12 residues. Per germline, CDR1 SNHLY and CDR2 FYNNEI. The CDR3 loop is CASRAYDNEQFF. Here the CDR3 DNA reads TGTGCCAGCAGAGCGTATGACAATGAGCAGTTCTTC.

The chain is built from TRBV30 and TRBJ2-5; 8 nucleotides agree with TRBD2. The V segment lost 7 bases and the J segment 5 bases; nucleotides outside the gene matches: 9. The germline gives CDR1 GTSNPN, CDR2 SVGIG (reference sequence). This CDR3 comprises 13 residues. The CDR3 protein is CAFNREGPETQYF. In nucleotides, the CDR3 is TGTGCCTTTAACCGGGAGGGCCCCGAGACCCAGTACTTC.

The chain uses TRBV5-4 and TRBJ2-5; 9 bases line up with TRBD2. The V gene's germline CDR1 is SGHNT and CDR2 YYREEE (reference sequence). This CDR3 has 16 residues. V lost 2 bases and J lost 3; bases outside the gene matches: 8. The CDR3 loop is CASSFGGRASKETQYF. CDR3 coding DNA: TGTGCCAGCAGCTTCGGCGGGAGGGCCTCGAAAGAGACCCAGTACTTC.

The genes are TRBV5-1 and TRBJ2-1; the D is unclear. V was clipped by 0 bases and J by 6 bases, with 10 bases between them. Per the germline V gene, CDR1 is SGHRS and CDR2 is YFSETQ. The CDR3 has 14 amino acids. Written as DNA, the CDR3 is TGCGCCAGCAGCTTGGGGGAAGCTGGCAATGAGCAGTTCTTC. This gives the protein CASSLGEAGNEQFF.

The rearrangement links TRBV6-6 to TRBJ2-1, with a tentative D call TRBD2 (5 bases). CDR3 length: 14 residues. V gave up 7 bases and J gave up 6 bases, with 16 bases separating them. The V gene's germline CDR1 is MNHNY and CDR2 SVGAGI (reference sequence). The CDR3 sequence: CASKAPSGPNEQFF. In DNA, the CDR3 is TGTGCCAGCAAGGCGCCAAGCGGCCCCAATGAGCAGTTCTTC.

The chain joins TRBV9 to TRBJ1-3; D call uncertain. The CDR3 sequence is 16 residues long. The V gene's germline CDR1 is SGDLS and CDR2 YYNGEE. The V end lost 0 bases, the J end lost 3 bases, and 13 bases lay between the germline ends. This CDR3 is CASSVDTGGGGNTIYF. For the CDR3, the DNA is TGTGCCAGCAGCGTAGATACGGGCGGTGGTGGAAACACCATATATTTT.

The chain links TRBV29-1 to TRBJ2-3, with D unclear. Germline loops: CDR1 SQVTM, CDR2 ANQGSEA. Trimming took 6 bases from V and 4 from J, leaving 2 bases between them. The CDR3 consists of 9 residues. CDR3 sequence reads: CSVADTQYF. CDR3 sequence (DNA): TGCAGCGTCGCAGATACGCAGTATTTT.

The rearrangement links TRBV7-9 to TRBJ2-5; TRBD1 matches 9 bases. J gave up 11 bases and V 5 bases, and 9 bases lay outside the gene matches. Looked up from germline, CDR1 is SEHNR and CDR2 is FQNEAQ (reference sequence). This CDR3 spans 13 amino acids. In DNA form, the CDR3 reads TGTGCCAGCAGCCCCGGGACAGGGAGAGAGCAGTACTTC. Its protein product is CASSPGTGREQYF.

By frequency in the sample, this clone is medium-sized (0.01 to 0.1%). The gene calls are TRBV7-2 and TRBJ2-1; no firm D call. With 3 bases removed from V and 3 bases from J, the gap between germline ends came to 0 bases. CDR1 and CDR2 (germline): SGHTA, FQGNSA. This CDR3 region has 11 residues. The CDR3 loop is CASSFYNEQFF. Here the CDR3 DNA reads TGTGCCAGCAGCTTCTACAATGAGCAGTTCTTC. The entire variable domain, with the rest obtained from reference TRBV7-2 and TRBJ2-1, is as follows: GAGVSQSPSNKVTEKGKDVELRCDPISGHTALYWYRQSLGQGLEFLIYFQGNSAPDKSGLPSDRFSAERTGGSVSTLTIQRTQQEDSAVYLCASSFYNEQFFGPGTRLTVL.

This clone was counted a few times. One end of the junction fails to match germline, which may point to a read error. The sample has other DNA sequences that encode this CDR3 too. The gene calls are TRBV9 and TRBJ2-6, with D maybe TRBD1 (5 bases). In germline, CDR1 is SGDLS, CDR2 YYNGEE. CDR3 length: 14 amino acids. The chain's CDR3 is CASSEVSGANVLTF. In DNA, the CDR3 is TGTGCCAGCAGCGAAGTTTCTGGGGCCAACGTCCTGACCTTC. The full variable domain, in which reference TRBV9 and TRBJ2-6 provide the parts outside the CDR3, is DSGVTQTPKHLITATGQRVTLRCSPRSGDLSVYWYQQSLDQGLQFLIQYYNGEERAKGNILERFSAQQFPDLHSELNLSSLELGDSALYFCASSEVSGANVLTFGAGSRLTVL.

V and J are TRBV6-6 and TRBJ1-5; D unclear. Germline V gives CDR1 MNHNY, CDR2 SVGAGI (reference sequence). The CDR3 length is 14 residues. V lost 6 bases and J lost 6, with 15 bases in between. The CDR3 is CASSSHLQGQPQHF. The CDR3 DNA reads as TGTGCCAGCAGCTCCCACTTACAAGGTCAGCCCCAGCATTTT.

As DNA, the CDR3 is TGCGCCAGCAGCTTGGAGTTTCCCCCCGGGAGTAATACGCAGTATTTT. Translation: CASSLEFPPGSNTQYF. The chain couples TRBV5-1 to TRBJ2-3; D perhaps matches TRBD2 (6 bases). CDR1 and CDR2 (germline): SGHRS, YFSETQ. The length of the CDR3 is 16 residues. V dropped 0 bases and J dropped 7 bases, with 18 bases sitting between them. The full variable domain, rest sourced from reference TRBV5-1 and TRBJ2-3, is KAGVTQTPRYLIKTRGQQVTLSCSPISGHRSVSWYQQTPGQGLQFLFEYFSETQRNKGNFPGRFSGRQFSNSRSEMNVSTLELGDSALYLCASSLEFPPGSNTQYFGPGTRLTVL.

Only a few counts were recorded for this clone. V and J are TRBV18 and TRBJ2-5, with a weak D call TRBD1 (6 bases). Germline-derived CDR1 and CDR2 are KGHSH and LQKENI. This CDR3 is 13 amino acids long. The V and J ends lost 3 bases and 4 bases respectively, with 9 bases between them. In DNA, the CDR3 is TGTGCCAGCTCACCCGGGACATCAGAGACCCAGTACTTC. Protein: CASSPGTSETQYF.

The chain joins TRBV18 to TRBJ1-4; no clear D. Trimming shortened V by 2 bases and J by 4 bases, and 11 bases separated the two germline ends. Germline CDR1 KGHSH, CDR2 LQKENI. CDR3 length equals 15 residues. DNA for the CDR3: TGTGCCAGCTCACCATCGTGCCAATTTAATGAAAAACTGTTTTTT. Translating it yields CASSPSCQFNEKLFF.

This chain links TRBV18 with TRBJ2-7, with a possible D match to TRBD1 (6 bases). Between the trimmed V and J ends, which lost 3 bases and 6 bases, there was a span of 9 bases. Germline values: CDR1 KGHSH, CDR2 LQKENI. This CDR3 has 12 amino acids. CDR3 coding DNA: TGTGCCAGCTCACCTACAGGGACCGAGCAGTACTTC. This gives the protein CASSPTGTEQYF. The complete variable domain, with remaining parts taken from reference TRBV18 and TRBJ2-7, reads NAGVMQNPRHLVRRRGQEARLRCSPMKGHSHVYWYRQLPEEGLKFMVYLQKENIIDESGMPKERFSAEFPKEGPSILRIQQVVRGDSAAYFCASSPTGTEQYFGPGTRLTVT.

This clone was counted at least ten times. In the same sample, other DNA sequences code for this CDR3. Written as DNA, the CDR3 is TGTGCCAGCGTCCTAGGGGCCGGGGGAACCCAGTACTTC. Translating it yields CASVLGAGGTQYF. This sequence joins TRBV2 and TRBJ2-5, with D possibly matching TRBD2 (6 bases). The CDR3 is 13 amino acids. Trimming took 8 bases from V and 8 from J, leaving 18 bases between them. Looked up from germline, CDR1 is SNHLY and CDR2 is FYNNEI.

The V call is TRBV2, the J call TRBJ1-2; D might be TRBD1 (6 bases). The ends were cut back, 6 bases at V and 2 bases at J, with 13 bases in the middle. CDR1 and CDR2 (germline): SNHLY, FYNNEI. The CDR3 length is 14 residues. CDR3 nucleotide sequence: TGTGCCAGCAGGGGGGGCACACAGAACTATGGCTACACCTTC. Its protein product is CASRGGTQNYGYTF. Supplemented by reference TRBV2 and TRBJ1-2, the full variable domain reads EPEVTQTPSHQVTQMGQEVILRCVPISNHLYFYWYRQILGQKVEFLVSFYNNEISEKSEIFDDQFSVERPDGSNFTLKIRSTKLEDSAMYFCASRGGTQNYGYTFGSGTRLTVV.

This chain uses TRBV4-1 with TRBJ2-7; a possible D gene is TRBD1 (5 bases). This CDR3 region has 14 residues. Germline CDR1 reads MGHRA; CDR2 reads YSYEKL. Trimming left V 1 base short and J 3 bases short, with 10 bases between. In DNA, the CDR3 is TGCGCCAGCAGCCAAGGACAGAACTTCTACGAGCAGTACTTC. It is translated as CASSQGQNFYEQYF.

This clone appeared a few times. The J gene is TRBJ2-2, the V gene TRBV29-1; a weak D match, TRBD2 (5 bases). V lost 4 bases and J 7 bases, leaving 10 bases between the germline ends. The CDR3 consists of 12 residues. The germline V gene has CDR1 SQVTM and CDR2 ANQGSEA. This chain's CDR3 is CSVGPGFGELFF. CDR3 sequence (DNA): TGCAGCGTTGGGCCGGGATTCGGGGAGCTGTTTTTT.

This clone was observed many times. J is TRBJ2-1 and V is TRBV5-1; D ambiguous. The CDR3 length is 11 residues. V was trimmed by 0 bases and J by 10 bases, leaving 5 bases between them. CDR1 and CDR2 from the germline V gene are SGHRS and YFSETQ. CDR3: CASSLEVEQFF. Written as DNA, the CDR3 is TGCGCCAGCAGCTTGGAGGTGGAGCAGTTCTTC.